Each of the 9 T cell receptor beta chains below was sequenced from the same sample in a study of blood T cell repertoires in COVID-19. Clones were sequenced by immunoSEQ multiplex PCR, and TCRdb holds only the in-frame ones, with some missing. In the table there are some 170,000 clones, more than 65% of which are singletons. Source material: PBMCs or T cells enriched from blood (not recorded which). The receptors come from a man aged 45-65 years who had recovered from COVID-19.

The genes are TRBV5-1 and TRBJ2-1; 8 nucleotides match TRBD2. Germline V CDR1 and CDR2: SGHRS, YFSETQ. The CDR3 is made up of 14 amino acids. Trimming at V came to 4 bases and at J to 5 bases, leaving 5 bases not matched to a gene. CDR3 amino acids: CASSLRAGDNEQFF. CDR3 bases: TGCGCCAGCAGCCTCCGAGCGGGGGACAATGAGCAGTTCTTC.

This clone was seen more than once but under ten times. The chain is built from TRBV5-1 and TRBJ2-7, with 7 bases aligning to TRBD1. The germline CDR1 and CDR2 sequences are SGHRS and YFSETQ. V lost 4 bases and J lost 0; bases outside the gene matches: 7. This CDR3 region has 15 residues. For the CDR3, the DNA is TGCGCCAGCAGCGGAAGGACAGGTAGCTCCTACGAGCAGTACTTC. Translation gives CASSGRTGSSYEQYF.

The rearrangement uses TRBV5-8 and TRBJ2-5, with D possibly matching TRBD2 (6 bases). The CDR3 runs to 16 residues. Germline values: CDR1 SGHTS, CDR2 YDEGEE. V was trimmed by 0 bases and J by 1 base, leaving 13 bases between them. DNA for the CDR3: TGTGCCAGCAGCTTGGGAACTAGCTTTGGCCAAGAGACCCAGTACTTC. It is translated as CASSLGTSFGQETQYF.

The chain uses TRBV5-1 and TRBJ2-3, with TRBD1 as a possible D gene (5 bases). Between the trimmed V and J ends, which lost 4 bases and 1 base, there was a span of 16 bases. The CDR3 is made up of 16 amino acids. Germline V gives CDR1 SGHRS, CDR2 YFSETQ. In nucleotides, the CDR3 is TGCGCCAGCAGCCTAATAATGACAGACCGCACAGATACGCAGTATTTT. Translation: CASSLIMTDRTDTQYF.

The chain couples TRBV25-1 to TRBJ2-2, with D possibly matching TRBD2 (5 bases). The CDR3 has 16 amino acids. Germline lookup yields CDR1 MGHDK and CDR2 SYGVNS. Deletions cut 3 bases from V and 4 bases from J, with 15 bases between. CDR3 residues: CASSDPQRASTGELFF. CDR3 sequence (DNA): TGTGCCAGCAGTGACCCTCAGAGGGCGAGCACCGGGGAGCTGTTTTTT. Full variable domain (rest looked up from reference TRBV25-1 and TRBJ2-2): EADIYQTPRYLVIGTGKKITLECSQTMGHDKMYWYQQDPGMELHLIHYSYGVNSTEKGDLSSESTVSRIRTEHFPLTLESARPSHTSQYLCASSDPQRASTGELFFGEGSRLTVL.

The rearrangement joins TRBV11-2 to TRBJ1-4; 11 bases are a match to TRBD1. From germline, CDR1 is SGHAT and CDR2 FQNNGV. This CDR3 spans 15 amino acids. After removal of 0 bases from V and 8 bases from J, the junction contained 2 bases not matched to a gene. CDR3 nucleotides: TGTGCCAGCAGCTTAGACCGGGACAGGGGGGAAAAACTGTTTTTT. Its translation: CASSLDRDRGEKLFF.

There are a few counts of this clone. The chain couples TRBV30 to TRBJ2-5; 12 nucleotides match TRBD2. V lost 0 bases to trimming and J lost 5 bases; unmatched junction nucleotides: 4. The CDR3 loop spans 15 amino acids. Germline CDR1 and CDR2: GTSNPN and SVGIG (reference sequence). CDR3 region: CAWSVGTSGRETQYF. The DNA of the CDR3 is TGTGCCTGGAGTGTTGGGACTAGCGGGCGGGAGACCCAGTACTTC.

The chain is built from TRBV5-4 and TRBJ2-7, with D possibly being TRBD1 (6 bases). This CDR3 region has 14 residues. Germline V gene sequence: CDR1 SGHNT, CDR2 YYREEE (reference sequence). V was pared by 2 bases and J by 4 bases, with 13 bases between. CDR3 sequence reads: CASSLQQGPYEQYF. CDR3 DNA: TGTGCCAGCAGCTTACAACAGGGTCCTTACGAGCAGTACTTC.

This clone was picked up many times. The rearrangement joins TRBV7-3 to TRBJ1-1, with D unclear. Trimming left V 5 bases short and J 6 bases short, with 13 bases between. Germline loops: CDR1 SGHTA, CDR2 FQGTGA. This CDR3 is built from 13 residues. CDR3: CASSGEGMAEAFF. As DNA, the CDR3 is TGTGCCAGCAGCGGGGAGGGTATGGCTGAAGCTTTCTTT.